A selection of T cell receptor beta chains follows, all from one sample in a study of patients and donors after allogeneic stem cell transplantation. TCRdb re-called the RT-PCR reads with MiXCR, one entry per CDR3 protein. The sample includes about 90,000 distinct CDR3 sequences, around 48% of them seen just once. The specimen sequenced was blood, either unsorted or a sorted T cell fraction (not recorded which). The receptors originated from a human donor who was either an allogeneic HSCT recipient or a stem cell or donor lymphocyte infusion donor (not recorded which). It is not recorded whose cells these are; they may come from a transplant donor. Each CDR3 is given with its conserved first and last residue. The D gene is left open where the match is weak. For some rows the clone size is stated as once, few or many, or as a class when expanded; others skip it.

V gene,clone size,D gene,J gene,CDR3 protein,CDR3 DNA
TRBV10-3,.,.,TRBJ2-7,CAIKQTGLYEQYF,TGTGCCATCAAACAGACAGGCCTGTACGAGCAGTACTTC
TRBV28,many,TRBD2,TRBJ2-3,CASSAGTSADTQYF,TGTGCCAGCAGTGCCGGGACTAGTGCAGATACGCAGTATTTT
TRBV5-1,.,.,TRBJ1-2,CASSLESDRTYGYTF,TGCGCCAGCAGCTTGGAATCTGACAGAACCTATGGCTACACCTTC
TRBV7-2,.,TRBD1,TRBJ1-3,CASTFGTAIGNTIYF,TGTGCCAGCACCTTCGGGACAGCAATTGGAAACACCATATATTTT
TRBV6-2/TRBV6-3,.,.,TRBJ1-1,CASSYQGRVWGTEAFF,TGTGCCAGCAGTTACCAGGGCAGGGTATGGGGAACTGAAGCTTTCTTT
TRBV15,.,.,TRBJ1-2,CATSRAWQAGGYTF,TGTGCCACCAGCAGAGCATGGCAGGCAGGGGGCTACACCTTC
TRBV7-8,.,TRBD1,TRBJ1-1,CASSYHRGLNTEAFF,TGTGCCAGCAGCTACCACAGGGGACTGAACACTGAAGCTTTCTTT
TRBV19,.,.,TRBJ1-6,CASSIRGGQLHF,TGTGCCAGTAGTATACGGGGCGGACAGCTCCACTTT
TRBV28,once,TRBD1,TRBJ1-1,CASRTPQGAGTEAFF,TGTGCCAGCAGGACCCCACAGGGGGCAGGAACTGAAGCTTTCTTT
TRBV6-2/TRBV6-3,.,.,TRBJ2-7,CASALDITYEQYF,TGTGCCAGCGCCTTAGACATTACCTACGAGCAGTACTTC
TRBV20-1,.,TRBD1,TRBJ1-2,CSATDRAIYGYTF,TGCAGTGCTACGGACAGGGCTATCTATGGCTACACCTTC
TRBV4-2,few,.,TRBJ1-6,CASSQDKSSYNSPLHF,TGTGCCAGCAGCCAAGATAAGAGCTCCTATAATTCACCCCTCCACTTT
TRBV7-2,.,.,TRBJ1-3,CASSFPPGNTIYF,TGTGCCAGCAGCTTCCCTCCTGGAAACACCATATATTTT
TRBV5-1,.,.,TRBJ1-4,CASSGTRGGGEKLFF,TGCGCCAGCAGTGGCACCAGGGGAGGTGGGGAAAAACTGTTTTTT
TRBV7-3,.,TRBD1,TRBJ2-2,CASSQDTGVGELFF,TGTGCCAGCAGCCAGGACACAGGGGTCGGGGAGCTGTTTTTT
TRBV28,.,.,TRBJ1-6,CASSRDTPKYYNSPLHF,TGTGCCAGCAGTCGAGATACTCCTAAGTATTATAATTCACCCCTCCACTTT
TRBV30,.,.,TRBJ1-1,CAWKTLGAHSEAFF,TGTGCCTGGAAGACTCTAGGGGCCCACAGTGAAGCTTTCTTT
TRBV12-3/TRBV12-4,once,.,TRBJ2-2,CASSFVLADTGELFF,TGTGCCAGCAGTTTCGTCCTAGCCGACACCGGGGAGCTGTTTTTT
TRBV7-2,few,TRBD2,TRBJ2-4,CASSLSIGLAENIQYF,TGTGCCAGCAGCTTAAGTATCGGACTAGCGGAAAACATTCAGTACTTC
TRBV7-9,.,.,TRBJ2-7,CASSAPGTAYEQYF,TGTGCCAGCAGCGCACCCGGGACTGCCTACGAGCAGTACTTC
TRBV4-1,.,TRBD1,TRBJ1-2,CASSQDMAGGVDIYGYTF,TGCGCCAGCAGCCAAGATATGGCAGGGGGCGTCGATATCTATGGCTACACCTTC
TRBV10-3,.,.,TRBJ1-2,CAISELIGVDGYTF,TGTGCCATCAGTGAGCTCATTGGGGTCGATGGCTACACCTTC
TRBV29-1,.,TRBD1,TRBJ2-7,CSVANRGPRDEQYF,TGCAGCGTTGCCAACAGGGGTCCTCGGGACGAGCAGTACTTC
TRBV2,.,.,TRBJ1-1,CASRDRSNTEAFF,TGTGCCAGCAGAGACAGGTCTAACACTGAAGCTTTCTTT
TRBV15,once,.,TRBJ1-2,CATSRLGNYGYTF,TGTGCCACCAGCAGGCTGGGAAACTATGGCTACACCTTC
TRBV10-3,.,.,TRBJ2-2,CAISDRASLGGELFF,TGTGCCATCAGTGATCGAGCTAGCCTGGGCGGGGAGCTGTTTTTT
TRBV4-1,.,.,TRBJ2-1,CASSQGLVSYNEQFF,TGCGCCAGCAGCCAAGGATTGGTCTCCTACAATGAGCAGTTCTTC
TRBV12-3/TRBV12-4,.,.,TRBJ1-5,CASSLRAGDQPQHF,TGTGCCAGCAGTTTAAGGGCAGGGGATCAGCCCCAGCATTTT
TRBV2,few,.,TRBJ1-6,CASRPILGYSPLHF,TGTGCCAGCAGACCCATCCTAGGGTATTCACCCCTCCACTTT
TRBV20-1,.,.,TRBJ2-3,CSARDHADTQYF,TGCAGTGCTAGAGATCATGCAGATACGCAGTATTTT
TRBV7-6,few,.,TRBJ1-5,CASTTVGQPQHF,TGTGCCAGCACTACCGTCGGACAGCCCCAGCATTTT
TRBV10-3,.,TRBD2,TRBJ2-3,CAISLAGGTDTQYF,TGTGCCATCAGTCTAGCGGGGGGCACAGATACGCAGTATTTT
TRBV7-6,.,.,TRBJ2-1,CASSHRPAALEQFF,TGTGCCAGCAGCCATAGGCCAGCTGCGTTGGAGCAGTTCTTC
TRBV12-3/TRBV12-4,few,.,TRBJ1-2,CASSPGTGTAPYGYTF,TGTGCCAGCAGTCCGGGAACCGGGACCGCGCCGTATGGCTACACCTTC
TRBV6-5,.,TRBD2,TRBJ2-5,CASSHTGTSKETQYF,TGTGCCAGCAGTCATACCGGGACTAGTAAGGAGACCCAGTACTTC
TRBV27,few,TRBD1,TRBJ1-3,CASSGQGFGNTIYF,TGTGCCAGCAGTGGACAGGGGTTCGGAAACACCATATATTTT
TRBV2,many,TRBD1,TRBJ1-5,CASRGTGFNQPQHF,TGTGCCAGCAGGGGGACAGGGTTCAATCAGCCCCAGCATTTT
TRBV20-1,.,.,TRBJ2-2,CSAMWQPNTGELFF,TGCAGTGCTATGTGGCAACCGAACACCGGGGAGCTGTTTTTT
TRBV18,.,TRBD1,TRBJ2-1,CASSPPNLAGGRNEQFF,TGTGCCAGCTCACCACCGAACTTGGCAGGGGGCCGAAATGAGCAGTTCTTC
TRBV28,.,.,TRBJ2-7,CASSLSHQEQYF,TGTGCCAGCAGTTTATCCCATCAGGAGCAGTACTTC
TRBV20-1,.,.,TRBJ1-5,CSAGGAGNQPQHF,TGCAGCGCAGGAGGGGCGGGCAATCAGCCCCAGCATTTT
TRBV3-1,few,.,TRBJ1-3,CASSQVFPSGNTIYF,TGTGCCAGCAGCCAAGTGTTCCCCTCTGGAAACACCATATATTTT
TRBV5-1,once,.,TRBJ2-7,CASSLVQGSAYEQYF,TGCGCCAGCAGCTTGGTCCAAGGTTCCGCCTACGAGCAGTACTTC
TRBV28,few,.,TRBJ1-5,CASRWGGHPIMGNQPQHF,TGTGCCAGCAGGTGGGGGGGACATCCTATAATGGGGAATCAGCCCCAGCATTTT
TRBV5-5,.,TRBD1,TRBJ2-2,CASSSDRDTGELFF,TGTGCCAGCAGCTCGGACAGGGACACCGGGGAGCTGTTTTTT
TRBV12-3/TRBV12-4,.,TRBD1,TRBJ1-1,CASSLARGQGNTEAFF,TGTGCCAGCAGTTTAGCGAGGGGACAGGGGAACACTGAAGCTTTCTTT